This record concerns one T cell receptor (beta chain) sequence. The germline V gene has CDR1 ENHRY and CDR2 SYGVKD. With 2 bases removed from V and 2 bases from J, the gap between germline ends came to 1 base. CDR3 length: 13 residues. The source of the sample is a study of T cell repertoires in cytomegalovirus infection. Each CDR3 protein gets one entry after TCRdb re-called the reads with MiXCR. This table has fewer than 550,000 distinct CDR3 sequences, less than 30% appearing once. Sequencing was carried out using PBMCs. This chain connects TRBV10-3 to TRBJ2-6; D gene unclear. This clonotype originated in a human donor in good health (CMV status not recorded). Some clones in this sample may be carry-over from other donors' samples. CDR3 sequence reads: CAISETGANVLTF. The CDR3 nucleotides read TGTGCCATCAGTGAGACTGGGGCCAACGTCCTGACTTTC.